This T cell receptor (beta chain) was sequenced in a study of patients and donors after allogeneic stem cell transplantation. The CDR3 covers 15 residues. Germline assignment: CDR1 MNHEY and CDR2 SVGAGI. V lost 6 bases, J lost 7 bases, and 13 bases stayed unmatched. Each CDR3 protein is one row after TCRdb ran MiXCR on the RT-PCR reads. The sample gives under 200,000 distinct CDR3 sequences, about 32% of which show up once; less than 3.5% is in the top ten. This chain uses TRBV6-5 with TRBJ2-3; TRBD2 matches at 7 bases. Material for sequencing was blood, either unsorted or a sorted T cell fraction (not recorded which). The clonotype comes from a human donor who was either an allogeneic HSCT recipient or a stem cell or donor lymphocyte infusion donor (not recorded which). It is not recorded whose cells these are; they may come from a transplant donor. CDR3 nucleotide sequence: TGTGCCAGCAGCGAGACTAGCTTTCAAGGGAATACGCAGTATTTT. It encodes CASSETSFQGNTQYF.